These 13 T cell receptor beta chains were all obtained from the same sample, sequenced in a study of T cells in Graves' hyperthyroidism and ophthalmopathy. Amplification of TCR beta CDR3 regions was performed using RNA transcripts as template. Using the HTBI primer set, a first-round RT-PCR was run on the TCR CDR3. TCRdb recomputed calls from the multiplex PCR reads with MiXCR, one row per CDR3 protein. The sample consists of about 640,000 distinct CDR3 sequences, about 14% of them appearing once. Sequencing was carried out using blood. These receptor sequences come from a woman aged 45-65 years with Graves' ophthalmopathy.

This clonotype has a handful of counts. CDR3 loop: CATSRGGTSGNSDTQYF. CDR3 nucleotides: TGTGCCACCAGCAGGGGAGGGACTAGCGGAAATTCAGATACGCAGTATTTT. The rearrangement links TRBV15 to TRBJ2-3; 11 bases line up with TRBD2. Per the germline V gene, CDR1 is LNHNV and CDR2 is YYDKDF (reference sequence). J lost 4 bases, V lost 3 bases, and 9 bases had no gene match. The CDR3 extends over 17 amino acids.

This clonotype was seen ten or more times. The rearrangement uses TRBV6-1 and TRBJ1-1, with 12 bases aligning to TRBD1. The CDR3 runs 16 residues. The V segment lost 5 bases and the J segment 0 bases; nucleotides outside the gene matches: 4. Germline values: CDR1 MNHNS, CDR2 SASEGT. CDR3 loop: CASSYGTGGLNTEAFF. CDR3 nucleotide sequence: TGTGCCAGCAGTTACGGGACAGGGGGCCTGAACACTGAAGCTTTCTTT.

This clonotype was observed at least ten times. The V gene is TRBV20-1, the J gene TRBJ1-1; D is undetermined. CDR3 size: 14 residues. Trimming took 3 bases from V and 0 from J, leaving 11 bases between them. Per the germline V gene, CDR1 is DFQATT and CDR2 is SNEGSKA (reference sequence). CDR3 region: CSARDPRLNTEAFF. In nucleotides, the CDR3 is TGCAGTGCTAGGGACCCCAGATTGAACACTGAAGCTTTCTTT.

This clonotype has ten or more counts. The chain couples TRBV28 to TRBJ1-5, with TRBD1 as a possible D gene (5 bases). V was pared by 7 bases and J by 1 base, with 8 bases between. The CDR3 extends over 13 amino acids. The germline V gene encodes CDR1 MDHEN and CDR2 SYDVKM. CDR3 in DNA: TGTGCCAGCAATTGGGACAGCAATCAGCCCCAGCATTTT. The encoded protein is CASNWDSNQPQHF.

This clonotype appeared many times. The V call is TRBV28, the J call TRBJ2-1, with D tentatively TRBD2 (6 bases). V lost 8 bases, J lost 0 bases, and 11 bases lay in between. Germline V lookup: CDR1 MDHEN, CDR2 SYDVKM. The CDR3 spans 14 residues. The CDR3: CASASVLSYNEQFF. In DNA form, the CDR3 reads TGTGCCAGCGCTAGCGTCCTCTCCTACAATGAGCAGTTCTTC.

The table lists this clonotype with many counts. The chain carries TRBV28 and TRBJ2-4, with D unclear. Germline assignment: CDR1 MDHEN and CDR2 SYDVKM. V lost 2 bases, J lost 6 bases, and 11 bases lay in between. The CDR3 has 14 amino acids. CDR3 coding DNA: TGTGCCAGCAGTTTACCCGTGGTGGGAAACATTCAGTACTTC. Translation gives CASSLPVVGNIQYF.

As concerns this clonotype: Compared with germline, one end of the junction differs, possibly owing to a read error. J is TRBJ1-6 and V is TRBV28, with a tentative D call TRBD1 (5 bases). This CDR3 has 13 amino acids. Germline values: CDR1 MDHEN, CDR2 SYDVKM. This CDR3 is CASSGSYQGALHF. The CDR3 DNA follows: TGTGCCAGCAGTGGATCCTACCAAGGGGCCCTCCATTTT.

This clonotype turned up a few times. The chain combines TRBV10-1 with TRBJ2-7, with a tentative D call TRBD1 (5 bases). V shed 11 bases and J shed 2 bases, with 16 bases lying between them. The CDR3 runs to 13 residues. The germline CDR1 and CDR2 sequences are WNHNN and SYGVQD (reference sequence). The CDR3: CAAEPGSPYEQYF. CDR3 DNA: TGCGCCGCCGAGCCAGGGTCACCCTACGAGCAGTACTTC.

In nucleotides, the CDR3 is TGCGCCAGCAGCCAAGATCATGGACTAGCGGGAGGGCGCAATGAGCAGTTCTTC. Amino acids: CASSQDHGLAGGRNEQFF. This chain uses TRBV4-3 with TRBJ2-1, with 15 bases lining up with TRBD2. The CDR3 is made up of 18 amino acids. J lost 6 bases, V lost 0 bases, and 6 bases had no gene match. The germline V gene has CDR1 LGHNA and CDR2 YSLEER.

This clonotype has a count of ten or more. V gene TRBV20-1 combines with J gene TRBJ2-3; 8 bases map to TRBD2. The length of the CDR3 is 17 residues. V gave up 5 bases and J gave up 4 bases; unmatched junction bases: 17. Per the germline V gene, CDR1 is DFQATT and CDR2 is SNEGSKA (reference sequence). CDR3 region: CSAHGWTGGAEADTQYF. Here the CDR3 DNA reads TGCAGTGCTCATGGTTGGACCGGGGGGGCAGAGGCAGATACGCAGTATTTT.

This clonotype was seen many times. CDR3 residues: CASRAGTSGNRETQYF. The CDR3 coding sequence is TGTGCCAGCAGGGCCGGGACTAGCGGGAATCGAGAGACCCAGTACTTC. The V and J genes are TRBV28 and TRBJ2-5; TRBD2 matches at 13 bases. From germline, CDR1 is MDHEN and CDR2 SYDVKM. The junction had 8 bases not matched to a gene; V was cut back by 6 bases and J by 4 bases. The CDR3 sequence is 16 residues long.

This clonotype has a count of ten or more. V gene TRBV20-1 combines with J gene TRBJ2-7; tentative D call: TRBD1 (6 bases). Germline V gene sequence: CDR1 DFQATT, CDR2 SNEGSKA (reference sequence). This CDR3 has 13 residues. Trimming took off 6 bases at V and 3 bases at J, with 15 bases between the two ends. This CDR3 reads CSARTGTHYEQYF. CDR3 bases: TGCAGTGCCCGAACCGGGACACACTACGAGCAGTACTTC.

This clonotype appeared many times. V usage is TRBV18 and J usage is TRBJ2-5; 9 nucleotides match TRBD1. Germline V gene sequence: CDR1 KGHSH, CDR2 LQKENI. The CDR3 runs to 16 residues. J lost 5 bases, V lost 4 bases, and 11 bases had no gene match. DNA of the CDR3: TGTGCCAGCTCACGCCAATGGACAGGGGAGTTGGAGACCCAGTACTTC. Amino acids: CASSRQWTGELETQYF.